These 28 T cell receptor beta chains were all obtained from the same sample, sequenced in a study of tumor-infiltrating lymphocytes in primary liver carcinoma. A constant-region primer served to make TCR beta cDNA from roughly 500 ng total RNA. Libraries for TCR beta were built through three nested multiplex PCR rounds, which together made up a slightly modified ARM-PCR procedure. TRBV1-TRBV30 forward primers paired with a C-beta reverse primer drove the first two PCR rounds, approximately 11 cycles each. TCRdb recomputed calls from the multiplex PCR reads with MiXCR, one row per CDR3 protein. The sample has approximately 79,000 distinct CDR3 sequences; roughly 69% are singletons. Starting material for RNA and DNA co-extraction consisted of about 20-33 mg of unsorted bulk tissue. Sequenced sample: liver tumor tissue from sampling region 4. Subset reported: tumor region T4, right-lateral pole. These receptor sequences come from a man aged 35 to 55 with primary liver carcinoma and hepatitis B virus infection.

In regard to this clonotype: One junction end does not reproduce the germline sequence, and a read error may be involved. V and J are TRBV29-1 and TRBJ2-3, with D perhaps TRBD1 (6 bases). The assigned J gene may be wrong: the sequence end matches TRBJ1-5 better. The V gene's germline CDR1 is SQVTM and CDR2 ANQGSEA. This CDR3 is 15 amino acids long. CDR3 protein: CSVVGGAGGTDTQHF. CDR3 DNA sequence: TGCAGTGTTGTGGGGGGGGCCGGGGGCACAGATACGCAGCATTTT.

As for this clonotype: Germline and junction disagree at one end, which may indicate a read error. The CDR3 nucleotides read TGTGCCCCCCCACTAGGAGGCTCTGTGGCCAACGCCCTGACTTTC. It codes for CAPPLGGSVANALTF. The rearrangement links TRBV6-5 to TRBJ2-6; TRBD2 might be the D (5 bases). The CDR3 runs to 15 residues. Germline V gene data show CDR1 as MNHEY and CDR2 as SVGAGI.

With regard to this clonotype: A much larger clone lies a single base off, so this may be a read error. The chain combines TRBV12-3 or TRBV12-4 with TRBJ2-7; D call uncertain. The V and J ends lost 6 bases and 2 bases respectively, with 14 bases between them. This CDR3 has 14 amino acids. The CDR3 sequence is CASRPDSSPYEQYF. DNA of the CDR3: TGTGCCAGCAGACCCGACTCCAGCCCCTACGAGCAGTACTTC.

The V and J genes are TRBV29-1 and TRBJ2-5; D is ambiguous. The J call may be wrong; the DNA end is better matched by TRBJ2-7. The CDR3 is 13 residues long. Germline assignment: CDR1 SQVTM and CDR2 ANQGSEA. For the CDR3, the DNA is TGCAGCGTTGCTAGTGAGAACGTCTACGAGCAGTACTTC. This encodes CSVASENVYEQYF.

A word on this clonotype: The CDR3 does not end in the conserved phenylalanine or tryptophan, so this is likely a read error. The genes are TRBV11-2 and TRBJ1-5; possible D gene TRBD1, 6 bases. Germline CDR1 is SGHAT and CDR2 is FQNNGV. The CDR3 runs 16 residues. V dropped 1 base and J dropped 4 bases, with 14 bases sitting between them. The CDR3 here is CASSLGLPGTNQPQHI. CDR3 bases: TGTGCCAGCAGCTTAGGCCTTCCAGGGACAAATCAGCCCCAGCATATT.

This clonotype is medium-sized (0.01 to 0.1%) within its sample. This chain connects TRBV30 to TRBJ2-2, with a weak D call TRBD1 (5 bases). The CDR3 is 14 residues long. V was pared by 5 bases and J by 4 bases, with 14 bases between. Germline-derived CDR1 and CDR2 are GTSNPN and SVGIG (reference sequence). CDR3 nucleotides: TGTGCCTGGGCTGGACAAACCCTCACCGGGGAGCTGTTTTTT. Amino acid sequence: CAWAGQTLTGELFF.

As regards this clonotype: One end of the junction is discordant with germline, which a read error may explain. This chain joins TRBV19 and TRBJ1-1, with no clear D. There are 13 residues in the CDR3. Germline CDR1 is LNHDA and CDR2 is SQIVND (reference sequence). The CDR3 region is CVSSIKGDTEASF. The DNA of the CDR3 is TGTGTCAGTAGTATAAAGGGTGACACTGAAGCTTCCTTT. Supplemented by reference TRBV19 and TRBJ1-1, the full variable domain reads DGGITQSPKYLFRKEGQNVTLSCEQNLNHDAMYWYRQDPGQGLRLIYYSQIVNDFQKGDIAEGYSVSREKKESFPLTVTSAQKNPTAFYLCVSSIKGDTEASFGQGTRLTVV.

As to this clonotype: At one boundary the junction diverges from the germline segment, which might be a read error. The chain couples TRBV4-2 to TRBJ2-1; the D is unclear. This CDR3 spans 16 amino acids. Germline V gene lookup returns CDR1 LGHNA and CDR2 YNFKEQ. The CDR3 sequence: CASSRIPGLDSNEHFF. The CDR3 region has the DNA TGTGCCAGCAGCCGGATACCAGGTCTAGATTCCAATGAGCACTTCTTC.

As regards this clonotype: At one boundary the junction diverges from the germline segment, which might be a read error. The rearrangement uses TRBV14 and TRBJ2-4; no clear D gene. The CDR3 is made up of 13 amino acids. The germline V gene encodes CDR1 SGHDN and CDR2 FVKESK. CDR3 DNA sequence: TGTGCCAGCAGCCAGGGGTGGGGAAACATTCGGTACTTC. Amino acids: CASSQGWGNIRYF.

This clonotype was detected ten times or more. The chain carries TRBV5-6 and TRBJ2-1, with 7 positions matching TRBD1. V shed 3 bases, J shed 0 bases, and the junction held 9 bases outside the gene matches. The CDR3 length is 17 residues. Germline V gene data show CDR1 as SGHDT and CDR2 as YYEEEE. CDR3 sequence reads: CASSSRDSPSSYNEQFF. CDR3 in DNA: TGTGCCAGCAGCTCACGGGACAGCCCCAGCTCCTACAATGAGCAGTTCTTC.

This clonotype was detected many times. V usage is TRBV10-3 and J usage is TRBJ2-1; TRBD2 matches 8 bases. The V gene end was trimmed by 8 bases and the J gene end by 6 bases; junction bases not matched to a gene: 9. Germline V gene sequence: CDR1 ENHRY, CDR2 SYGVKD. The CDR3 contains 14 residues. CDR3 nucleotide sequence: TGTGCCATCGGAGCGGGAGAGGTCCTCAATGAGCAGTTCTTC. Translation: CAIGAGEVLNEQFF.

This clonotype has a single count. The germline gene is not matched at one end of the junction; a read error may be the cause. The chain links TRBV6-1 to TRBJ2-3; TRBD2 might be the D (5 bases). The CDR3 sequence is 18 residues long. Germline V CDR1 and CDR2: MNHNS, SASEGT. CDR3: CASSEPASRPYSADKQYF. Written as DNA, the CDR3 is TGTGCCAGCAGTGAACCAGCTAGCAGGCCGTATAGCGCAGATAAGCAGTATTTT.

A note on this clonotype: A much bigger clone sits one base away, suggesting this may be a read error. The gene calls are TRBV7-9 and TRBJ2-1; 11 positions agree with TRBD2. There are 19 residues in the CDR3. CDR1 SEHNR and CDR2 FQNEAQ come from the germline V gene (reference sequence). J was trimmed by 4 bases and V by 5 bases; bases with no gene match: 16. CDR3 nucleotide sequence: TGTGCCAGCAGCCTTACCCCATCTAGCGGGAGGCCCAGATACAATGAGCAGTTCTTC. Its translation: CASSLTPSSGRPRYNEQFF.

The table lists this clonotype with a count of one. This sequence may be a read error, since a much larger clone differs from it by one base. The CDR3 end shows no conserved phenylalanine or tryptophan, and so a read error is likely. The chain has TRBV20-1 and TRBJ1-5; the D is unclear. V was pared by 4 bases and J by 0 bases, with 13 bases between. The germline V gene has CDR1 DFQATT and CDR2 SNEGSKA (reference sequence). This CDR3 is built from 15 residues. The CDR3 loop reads CSAIRASNSNQPQHL. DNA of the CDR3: TGCAGTGCTATCCGGGCCTCTAATAGCAATCAGCCCCAGCATTTG.

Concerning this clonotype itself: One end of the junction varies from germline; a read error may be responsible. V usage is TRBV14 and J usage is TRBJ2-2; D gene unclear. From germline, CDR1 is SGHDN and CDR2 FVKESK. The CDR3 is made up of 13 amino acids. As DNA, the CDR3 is TGTGCTAGCAGCCCTTTGAACTCCGGGGAGCTGTTTTTT. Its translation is CASSPLNSGELFF. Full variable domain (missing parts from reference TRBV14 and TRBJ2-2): EAGVTQFPSHSVIEKGQTVTLRCDPISGHDNLYWYRRVMGKEIKFLLHFVKESKQDESGMPNNRFLAERTGGTYSTLKVQPAELEDSGVYFCASSPLNSGELFFGEGSRLTVL.

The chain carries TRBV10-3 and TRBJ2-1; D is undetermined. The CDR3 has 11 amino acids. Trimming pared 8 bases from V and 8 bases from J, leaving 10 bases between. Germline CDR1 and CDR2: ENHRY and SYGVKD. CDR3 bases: TGTGCCATCCAAGGTATCTATGAGCAGTTCTTC. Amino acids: CAIQGIYEQFF.

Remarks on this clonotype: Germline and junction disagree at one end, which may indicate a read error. This CDR3 is CSVEGGRGRNYGFTF. For the CDR3, the DNA is TGCAGCGTTGAAGGTGGTAGAGGGCGAAACTATGGCTTCACCTTC. The chain carries TRBV29-1 and TRBJ1-2; D is ambiguous. This CDR3 spans 15 amino acids. Germline V gives CDR1 SQVTM, CDR2 ANQGSEA.

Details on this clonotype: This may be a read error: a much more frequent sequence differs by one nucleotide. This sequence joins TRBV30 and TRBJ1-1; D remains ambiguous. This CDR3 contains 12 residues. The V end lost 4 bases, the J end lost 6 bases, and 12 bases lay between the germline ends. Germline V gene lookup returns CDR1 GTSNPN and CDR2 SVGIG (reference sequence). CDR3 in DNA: TGTGCCTGGACTGTACTAGCGGCTGAAGCTTTCTTT. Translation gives CAWTVLAAEAFF.

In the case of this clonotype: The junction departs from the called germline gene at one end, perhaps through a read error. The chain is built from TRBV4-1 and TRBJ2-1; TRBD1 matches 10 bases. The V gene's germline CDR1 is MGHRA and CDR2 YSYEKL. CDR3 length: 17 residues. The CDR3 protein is CASGQYSSMDRGNEQFF. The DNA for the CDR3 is TGCGCCAGCGGCCAATATTCAAGTATGGACAGGGGGAATGAGCAGTTCTTC.

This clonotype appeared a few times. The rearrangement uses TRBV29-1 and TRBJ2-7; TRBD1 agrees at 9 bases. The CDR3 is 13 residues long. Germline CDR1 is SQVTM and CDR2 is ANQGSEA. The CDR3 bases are TGCAGTGTTAGGGGACAGGGTTCATACGAGCAGTACTTC. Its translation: CSVRGQGSYEQYF.

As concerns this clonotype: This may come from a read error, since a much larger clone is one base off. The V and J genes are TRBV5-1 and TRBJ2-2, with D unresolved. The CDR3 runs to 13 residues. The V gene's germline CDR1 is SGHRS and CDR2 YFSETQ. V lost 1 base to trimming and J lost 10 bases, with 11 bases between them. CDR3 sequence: CASSLTEAEELFF. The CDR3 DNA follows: TGCGCCAGCAGCTTGACGGAAGCCGAGGAGCTGTTTTTT.

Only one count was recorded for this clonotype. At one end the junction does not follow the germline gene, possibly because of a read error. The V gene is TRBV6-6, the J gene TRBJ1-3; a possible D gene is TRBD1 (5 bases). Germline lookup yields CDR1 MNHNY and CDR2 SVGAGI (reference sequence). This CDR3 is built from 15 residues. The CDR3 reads CAGSIDATTGHTIYF. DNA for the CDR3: TGTGCCGGCAGTATCGACGCAACCACAGGACACACCATATATTTT.

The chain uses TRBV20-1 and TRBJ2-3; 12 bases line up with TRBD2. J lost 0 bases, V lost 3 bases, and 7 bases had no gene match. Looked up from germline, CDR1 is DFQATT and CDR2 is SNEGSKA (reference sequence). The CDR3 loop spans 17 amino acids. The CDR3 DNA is TGCAGTGCTAGTGGGCTAGCGGGAGGGCCGAGCACAGATACGCAGTATTTT. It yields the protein CSASGLAGGPSTDTQYF.

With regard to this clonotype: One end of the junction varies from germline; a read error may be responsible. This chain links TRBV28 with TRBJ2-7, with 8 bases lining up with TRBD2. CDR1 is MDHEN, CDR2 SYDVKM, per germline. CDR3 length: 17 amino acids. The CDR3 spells CASSPSAGSGITYEQCF. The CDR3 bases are TGTGCCAGCAGTCCATCCGCGGGTAGCGGGATTACTTACGAGCAGTGCTTC. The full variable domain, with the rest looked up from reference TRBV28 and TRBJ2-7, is DVKVTQSSRYLVKRTGEKVFLECVQDMDHENMFWYRQDPGLGLRLIYFSYDVKMKEKGDIPEGYSVSREKKERFSLILESASTNQTSMYLCASSPSAGSGITYEQCFGPGTRLTVT.

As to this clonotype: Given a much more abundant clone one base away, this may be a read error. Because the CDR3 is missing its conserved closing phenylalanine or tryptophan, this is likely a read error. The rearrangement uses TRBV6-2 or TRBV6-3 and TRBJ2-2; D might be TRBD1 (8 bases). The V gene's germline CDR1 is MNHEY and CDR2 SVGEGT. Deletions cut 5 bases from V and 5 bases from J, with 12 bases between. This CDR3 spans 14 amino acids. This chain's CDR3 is CASSDRGGTGELFS. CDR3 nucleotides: TGTGCCAGCAGTGACAGGGGAGGGACCGGGGAGCTGTTTTCT.

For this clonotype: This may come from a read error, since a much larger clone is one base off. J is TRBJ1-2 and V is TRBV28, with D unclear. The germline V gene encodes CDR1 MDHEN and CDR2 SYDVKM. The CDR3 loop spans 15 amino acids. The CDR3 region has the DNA TGTGCCAGCAGTGCCATTAACAGCCTCTACTATGACTACACCTTC. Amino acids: CASSAINSLYYDYTF.

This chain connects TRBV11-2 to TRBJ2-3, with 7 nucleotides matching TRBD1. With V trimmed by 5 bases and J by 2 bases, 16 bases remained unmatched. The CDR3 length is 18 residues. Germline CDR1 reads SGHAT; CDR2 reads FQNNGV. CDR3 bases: TGTGCCAGCAGCGTAAGTTTTTTCACAGGGGTCGCCACAGATACGCAGTATTTT. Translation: CASSVSFFTGVATDTQYF.

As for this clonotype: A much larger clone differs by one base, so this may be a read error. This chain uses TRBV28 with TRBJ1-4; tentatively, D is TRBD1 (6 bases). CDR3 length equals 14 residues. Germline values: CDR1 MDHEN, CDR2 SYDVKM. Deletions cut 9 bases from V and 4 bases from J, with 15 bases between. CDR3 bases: TGTGCCAGTAGGGGGGCTGCCATTAATGAAAAACTGTTTTTT. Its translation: CASRGAAINEKLFF.